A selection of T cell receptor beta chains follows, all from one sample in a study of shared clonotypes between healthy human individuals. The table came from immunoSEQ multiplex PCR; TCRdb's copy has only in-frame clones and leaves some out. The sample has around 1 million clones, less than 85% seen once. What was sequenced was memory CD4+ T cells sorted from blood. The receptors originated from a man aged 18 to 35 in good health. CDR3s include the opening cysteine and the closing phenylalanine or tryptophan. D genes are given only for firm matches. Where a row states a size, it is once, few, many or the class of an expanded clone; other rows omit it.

CDR3 DNA: TGTGCCAGCAACGACCGACAGAATTATAATTCACCCCTCCACTTT
CDR3 protein: CASNDRQNYNSPLHF
D gene: -
J gene: TRBJ1-6
clone size: -
V gene: TRBV19

CDR3 DNA: TGTGCCAGCAGTTTATCTAAGGGGAGTGAAAAACTGTTTTTT
CDR3 protein: CASSLSKGSEKLFF
D gene: -
J gene: TRBJ1-4
clone size: -
V gene: TRBV28

CDR3 DNA: TGTGCCAGCACCACACGGGATACGCAGTATTTT
CDR3 protein: CASTTRDTQYF
D gene: -
J gene: TRBJ2-3
clone size: -
V gene: TRBV6-5

CDR3 DNA: TGTGCCAGCAGCTTGGCCTCACTTCTAAACACTGAAGCTTTCTTT
CDR3 protein: CASSLASLLNTEAFF
D gene: -
J gene: TRBJ1-1
clone size: once
V gene: TRBV5-4

CDR3 DNA: TGTGCCAGCAGCTTAGGGACAGGGGTTGCAGAGACCCAGTACTTC
CDR3 protein: CASSLGTGVAETQYF
D gene: TRBD1
J gene: TRBJ2-5
clone size: -
V gene: TRBV7-9

CDR3 DNA: TGTGCCAGCAGTGAAATGGGCGTACTCCACTTT
CDR3 protein: CASSEMGVLHF
D gene: -
J gene: TRBJ1-6
clone size: few
V gene: TRBV2

CDR3 DNA: TGTGCCAGCAGCTTATTGTTGGGGACAAATTTCTACGAGCAGTACTTC
CDR3 protein: CASSLLLGTNFYEQYF
D gene: -
J gene: TRBJ2-7
clone size: -
V gene: TRBV7-9

CDR3 DNA: TGTGCCAGCAGTTGGATCGGGGAAAACATTCAGTACTTC
CDR3 protein: CASSWIGENIQYF
D gene: -
J gene: TRBJ2-4
clone size: once
V gene: TRBV27

CDR3 DNA: TGCAGTGCAGGGCGCCAAGAGACCCAGTACTTC
CDR3 protein: CSAGRQETQYF
D gene: -
J gene: TRBJ2-5
clone size: -
V gene: TRBV20-1

CDR3 DNA: TGCGCCAGCAGGGATGGACAGGGAGGGAACACCGGGGAGCTGTTTTTT
CDR3 protein: CASRDGQGGNTGELFF
D gene: TRBD1
J gene: TRBJ2-2
clone size: -
V gene: TRBV5-1

CDR3 DNA: TGTGCCAGCAGCAGCGAGGACAGGTTACAGCCCCAGCATTTT
CDR3 protein: CASSSEDRLQPQHF
D gene: TRBD1
J gene: TRBJ1-5
clone size: once
V gene: TRBV7-8

CDR3 DNA: TGTGCCAGCAGTCTAAAACCTCCGGGAGCGACCTACAATGAGCAGTTCTTC
CDR3 protein: CASSLKPPGATYNEQFF
D gene: -
J gene: TRBJ2-1
clone size: -
V gene: TRBV27

CDR3 DNA: TGTGCCAGCAGCCCTGGTGGGACCTTAGCCAAAAACATTCAGTACTTC
CDR3 protein: CASSPGGTLAKNIQYF
D gene: -
J gene: TRBJ2-4
clone size: -
V gene: TRBV5-4

CDR3 DNA: TGTGCCTGGATGACAGGGACTGAAGCTTTCTTT
CDR3 protein: CAWMTGTEAFF
D gene: TRBD1
J gene: TRBJ1-1
clone size: few
V gene: TRBV30

CDR3 DNA: TGTGCCAGCATCAGGGACGGTCGGAATGAGCAGTTCTTC
CDR3 protein: CASIRDGRNEQFF
D gene: -
J gene: TRBJ2-1
clone size: -
V gene: TRBV2

CDR3 DNA: TGTGCCAGCAGTTTACGGCCGGACAGCAATTCACCCCTCCACTTT
CDR3 protein: CASSLRPDSNSPLHF
D gene: -
J gene: TRBJ1-6
clone size: few
V gene: TRBV28